Listed here are 11 T cell receptor beta chains from one sample, sequenced in a study of T cells in Graves' hyperthyroidism and ophthalmopathy. Amplified TCR beta CDR3 regions came from RNA transcripts. HTBI primers were the set used in a first-round RT-PCR of the TCR CDR3. TCRdb re-derived calls from the multiplex PCR reads in MiXCR, one entry per CDR3 protein. The sample lists some 550,000 distinct CDR3 sequences, more than 15% seen once, with 2.5% to 4% in the top ten. The sequencing sample was made of blood. The receptors originated from a woman between 40 and 50 years old with Graves' ophthalmopathy.

The V gene is TRBV6-2 or TRBV6-3, the J gene TRBJ2-7; D is perhaps TRBD1 (7 bases). The germline V and J ends were trimmed by 4 bases and 6 bases, with 13 bases remaining between them. The CDR3 sequence is 13 residues long. Germline loops: CDR1 MNHEY, CDR2 SVGEGT. The CDR3 DNA follows: TGTGCCAGCAGTTCGGGGGACAGCCCCGAGCAGTACTTC. It specifies CASSSGDSPEQYF.

V gene TRBV2 combines with J gene TRBJ1-5; D is ambiguous. Germline CDR1 and CDR2: SNHLY and FYNNEI. This CDR3 region has 15 residues. The V and J ends lost 6 bases and 4 bases respectively, with 16 bases between them. The CDR3 region is CASSPRSSGNQPQHF. In nucleotides, the CDR3 is TGTGCCAGCAGCCCCAGGTCCTCAGGAAATCAGCCCCAGCATTTT.

This clonotype was seen many times. The chain uses TRBV5-1 and TRBJ2-1; 7 bases line up with TRBD2. V shed 4 bases, J shed 2 bases, and the junction held 6 bases outside the gene matches. The CDR3 has 15 residues. In germline, CDR1 is SGHRS, CDR2 YFSETQ. The DNA for the CDR3 is TGCGCCAGCAGCGCCGGGACTATCACCTACAATGAGCAGTTCTTC. Translation gives CASSAGTITYNEQFF.

This clonotype appeared many times. This rearrangement joins TRBV7-3 to TRBJ2-3; D is unresolved. CDR1 SGHTA and CDR2 FQGTGA come from the germline V gene. Trimming shortened V by 5 bases and J by 4 bases, and 13 bases separated the two germline ends. The CDR3 covers 14 residues. The CDR3 spells CASSPQSDSDTQYF. The DNA of the CDR3 is TGTGCCAGCAGCCCCCAAAGCGACTCAGATACGCAGTATTTT.

This chain connects TRBV5-4 to TRBJ2-3, with 7 bases identical to TRBD1. V dropped 4 bases and J dropped 3; count of bases not matched to a gene: 8. The CDR3 contains 15 residues. The germline gives CDR1 SGHNT, CDR2 YYREEE (reference sequence). Here the CDR3 DNA reads TGTGCCAGCAGCGGAACAGGGGCAGGAACAGATACGCAGTATTTT. It specifies CASSGTGAGTDTQYF.

This clonotype came up many times. This rearrangement joins TRBV13 to TRBJ2-7, with TRBD2 matching 9 bases. Losses at the gene ends were 6 bases for V and 0 bases for J; bases not matched to a gene: 15. This CDR3 contains 18 residues. CDR1 PRHDT and CDR2 FYEKMQ come from the germline V gene (reference sequence). Here the CDR3 reads CASRRSKVAGVASYEQYF. CDR3 bases: TGTGCCAGCAGGCGTTCAAAAGTAGCGGGAGTGGCCTCCTACGAGCAGTACTTC.

The rearrangement uses TRBV7-2 and TRBJ2-2; D may correspond to TRBD1 or TRBD2 (6 bases each). There are 19 residues in the CDR3. With 0 bases removed from V and 0 bases from J, the gap between germline ends came to 17 bases. The germline CDR1 and CDR2 sequences are SGHTA and FQGNSA. The CDR3, as DNA: TGTGCCAGCAGCTTAGCGTCTGTCCGGGGGCCGCCGAACACCGGGGAGCTGTTTTTT. Protein sequence: CASSLASVRGPPNTGELFF.

The chain links TRBV20-1 to TRBJ2-2; 7 bases agree with TRBD1. With 0 bases clipped from V and 5 bases from J, the junction kept 6 bases outside the gene matches. CDR3 size: 15 residues. Germline V CDR1 and CDR2: DFQATT, SNEGSKA (reference sequence). DNA of the CDR3: TGCAGTGCTAGAGAACAGGGGAAGGGGACCGGGGAGCTGTTTTTT. It is translated as CSAREQGKGTGELFF.

The rearrangement uses TRBV4-1 and TRBJ2-5; D might be TRBD1 or TRBD2, each matching 5 bases. Germline CDR1 is MGHRA and CDR2 is YSYEKL. The CDR3 is made up of 15 amino acids. V was clipped by 3 bases and J by 2 bases, with 13 bases between them. The CDR3 here is CASSQRDRKQETQYF. DNA of the CDR3: TGCGCCAGCAGCCAGAGGGACCGCAAGCAAGAGACCCAGTACTTC.

Many counts were recorded for this clonotype. For the CDR3, the DNA is TGTGCCACCAGCAACCGGGACAGGGGGCAGCATGAGCAGTTCTTC. As protein: CATSNRDRGQHEQFF. The rearrangement uses TRBV15 and TRBJ2-1; 12 bases line up with TRBD1. The V and J ends lost 4 bases and 8 bases, in that order; junction bases with no gene match: 6. The CDR3 loop spans 15 amino acids. Looked up from germline, CDR1 is LNHNV and CDR2 is YYDKDF (reference sequence).

This clonotype was recorded at least ten times. The rearrangement joins TRBV20-1 to TRBJ2-2; TRBD1 matches at 7 bases. The CDR3 length is 16 residues. V gave up 2 bases and J gave up 6 bases; unmatched junction bases: 12. Germline CDR1 is DFQATT and CDR2 is SNEGSKA (reference sequence). Here the CDR3 DNA reads TGCAGTGCTAGAAGTACGAGACAGGGATCTCCCGGGGAGCTGTTTTTT. Its protein product is CSARSTRQGSPGELFF.